This T cell receptor beta chain was recorded in a study of response to subunit inactivated influenza vaccine. This clonotype was detected only a few times. Its antigen is as yet unknown. TCRdb redid the calling of the RT-PCR reads with MiXCR, one entry per CDR3 protein. Of around 760,000 distinct CDR3 sequences in the sample, approximately 15% were seen once. CDR1 is SGHTA, CDR2 FQGNSA, per germline. The CDR3 totals 15 residues. Trimming shortened V by 4 bases and J by 4 bases, and 13 bases separated the two germline ends. Study-wide points: Authors suggested few new T cells are recruited by each seasonal influenza vaccination.

This TCR derives from a man over 45 who received an inactivated influenza vaccine. This material consisted of PBMCs from blood, taken around 15 days before vaccination. The chain links TRBV7-2 to TRBJ1-4; no clear D gene. CDR3 in amino acids: CASSSSGGRNEKLFF. The CDR3, as DNA: TGTGCCAGCAGCTCTTCAGGCGGGCGTAATGAAAAACTGTTTTTT.